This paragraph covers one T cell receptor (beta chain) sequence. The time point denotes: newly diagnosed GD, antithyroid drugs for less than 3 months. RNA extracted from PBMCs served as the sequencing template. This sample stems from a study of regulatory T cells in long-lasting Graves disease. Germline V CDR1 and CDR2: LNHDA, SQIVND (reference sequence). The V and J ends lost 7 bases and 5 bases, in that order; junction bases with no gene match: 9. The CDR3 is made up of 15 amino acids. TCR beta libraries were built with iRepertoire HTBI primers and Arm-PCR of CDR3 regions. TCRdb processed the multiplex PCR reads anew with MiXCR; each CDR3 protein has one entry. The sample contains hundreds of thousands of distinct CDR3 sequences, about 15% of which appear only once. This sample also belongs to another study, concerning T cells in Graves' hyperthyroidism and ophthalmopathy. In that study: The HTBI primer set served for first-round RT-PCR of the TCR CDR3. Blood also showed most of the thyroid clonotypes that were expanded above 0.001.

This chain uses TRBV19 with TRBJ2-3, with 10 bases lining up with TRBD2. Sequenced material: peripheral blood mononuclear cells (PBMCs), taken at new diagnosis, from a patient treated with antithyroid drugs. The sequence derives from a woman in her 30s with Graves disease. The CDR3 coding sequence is TGTGCCAGTATGACAGCGGGAGGGTACGGAGATACGCAGTATTTT. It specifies CASMTAGGYGDTQYF. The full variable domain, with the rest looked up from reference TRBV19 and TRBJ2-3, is DGGITQSPKYLFRKEGQNVTLSCEQNLNHDAMYWYRQDPGQGLRLIYYSQIVNDFQKGDIAEGYSVSREKKESFPLTVTSAQKNPTAFYLCASMTAGGYGDTQYFGPGTRLTVL.